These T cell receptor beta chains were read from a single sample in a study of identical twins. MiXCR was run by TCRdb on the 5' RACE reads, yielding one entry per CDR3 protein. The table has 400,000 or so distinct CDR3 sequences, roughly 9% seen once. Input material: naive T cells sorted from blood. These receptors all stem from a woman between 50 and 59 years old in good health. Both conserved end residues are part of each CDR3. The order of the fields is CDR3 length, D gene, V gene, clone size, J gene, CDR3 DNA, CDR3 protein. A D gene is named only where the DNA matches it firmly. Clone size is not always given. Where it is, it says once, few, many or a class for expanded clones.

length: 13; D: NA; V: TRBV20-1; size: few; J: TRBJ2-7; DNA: TGCAGTGCTAGAGTACCCAGCTCCTACGAGCAGTACTTC; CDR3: CSARVPSSYEQYF
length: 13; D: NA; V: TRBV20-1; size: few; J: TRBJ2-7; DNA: TGCAGTGCAAGGGACTTTAGCTCCTACGAGCAGTACTTC; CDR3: CSARDFSSYEQYF
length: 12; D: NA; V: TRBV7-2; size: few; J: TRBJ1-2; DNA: TGTGCCACAGGTCGACCCTCGGAAGGCTACACCTTC; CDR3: CATGRPSEGYTF
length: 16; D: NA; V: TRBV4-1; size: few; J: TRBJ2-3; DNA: TGCGCCAGCAGCCAAGATCGACAGACCAGCACAGATACGCAGTATTTT; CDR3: CASSQDRQTSTDTQYF
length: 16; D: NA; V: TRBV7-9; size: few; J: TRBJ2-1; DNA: TGTGCCAGCAGCTTAGCAGGAGGACACTCCTACAATGAGCAGTTCTTC; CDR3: CASSLAGGHSYNEQFF
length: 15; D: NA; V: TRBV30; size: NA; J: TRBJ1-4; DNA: TGTGCCTGGAGGGGTGGAGTCGGAACTAATGAAAAACTGTTTTTT; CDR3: CAWRGGVGTNEKLFF
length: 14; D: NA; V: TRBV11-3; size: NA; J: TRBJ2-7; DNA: TGTGCCAGCAGTCGGGGACCGATCTCCTACGAGCAGTACTTC; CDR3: CASSRGPISYEQYF
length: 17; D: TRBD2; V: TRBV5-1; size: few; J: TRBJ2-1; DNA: TGCGCCAGCAGCTTGGGGACTAGCGGCGGCACCTACAATGAGCAGTTCTTC; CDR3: CASSLGTSGGTYNEQFF
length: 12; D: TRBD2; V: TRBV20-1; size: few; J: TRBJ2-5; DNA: TGCAGTGGTAGGACTAGCGGGGAGACCCAGTACTTC; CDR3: CSGRTSGETQYF
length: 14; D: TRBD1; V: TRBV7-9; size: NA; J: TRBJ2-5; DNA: TGTGCCAGCTCGGGGACAGGGGTTAGAGAGACCCAGTACTTC; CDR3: CASSGTGVRETQYF
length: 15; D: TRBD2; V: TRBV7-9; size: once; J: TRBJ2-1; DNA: TGTGCCAGCAGCTCGGGCGGGAGTAGTAGCCATGAGCAGTTCTTC; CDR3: CASSSGGSSSHEQFF
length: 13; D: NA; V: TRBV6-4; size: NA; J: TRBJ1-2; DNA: TGTGCCAGCAGCCCTGGGGGCCTCTATGGCTACACCTTC; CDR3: CASSPGGLYGYTF
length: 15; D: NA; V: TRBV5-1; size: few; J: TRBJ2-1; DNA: TGCGCCAGCAGGTCGGAATGGAACTCCTACAATGAGCAGTTCTTC; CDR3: CASRSEWNSYNEQFF
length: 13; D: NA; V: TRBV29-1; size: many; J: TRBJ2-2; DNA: TGCAGCGTTTTTGTTGCGAACACCGGGGAGCTGTTTTTT; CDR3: CSVFVANTGELFF
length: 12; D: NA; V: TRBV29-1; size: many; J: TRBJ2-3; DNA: TGCAGCGTGTGGGGCACGATAGATACGCAGTATTTT; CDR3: CSVWGTIDTQYF
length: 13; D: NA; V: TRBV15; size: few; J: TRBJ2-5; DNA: TGTGCCACCAGCAGAGATAGTGGGGAGACCCAGTACTTC; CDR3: CATSRDSGETQYF
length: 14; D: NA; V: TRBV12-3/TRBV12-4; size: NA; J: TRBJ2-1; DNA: TGTGCCAGCACAGCACCCCAGGTCACGGATGAGCAGTTATTC; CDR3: CASTAPQVTDEQLF
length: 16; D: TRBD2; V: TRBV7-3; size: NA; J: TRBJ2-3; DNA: TGTGCCAGCAGCCACCCTGTTGGGGGGGGCACAGATACGCAGTATTTT; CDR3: CASSHPVGGGTDTQYF
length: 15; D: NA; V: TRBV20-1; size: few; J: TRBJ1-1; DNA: TGCAGTGCTAGGGGGGAGGGTGTTGCGAACACTGAAGCTTTCTTT; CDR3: CSARGEGVANTEAFF
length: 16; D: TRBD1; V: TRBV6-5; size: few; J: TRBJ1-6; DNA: TGTGCCAGCAGGACAGGGGGCGCGGTCCCTAATTCACCCCTCCACTTT; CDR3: CASRTGGAVPNSPLHF
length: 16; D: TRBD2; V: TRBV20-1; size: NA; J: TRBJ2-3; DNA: TGCAGTGCTAGAGATCTGACTAGCGACAATAGAGATACGCAGTATTTT; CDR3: CSARDLTSDNRDTQYF
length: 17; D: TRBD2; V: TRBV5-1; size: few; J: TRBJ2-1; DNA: TGCGCCAGCAGCTTGGGTGGACTAGCGGGATCCTACAATGAGCAGTTCTTC; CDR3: CASSLGGLAGSYNEQFF